The 32 T cell receptor beta chains listed next were all sequenced from one sample in a study of cytomegalovirus exposure and HLA in healthy donors. Some clones are missing from TCRdb's copy, which holds only in-frame ones; the method was immunoSEQ multiplex PCR. This sample carries 110,000 to 150,000 clones, just under 90% of them seen once, and the ten largest clones take about 6.6%. Sequenced sample: PBMCs. The receptors originated from a woman in her twenties or thirties in good health and CMV-seropositive.

The genes are TRBV19 and TRBJ2-3, with 8 bases matching TRBD1. Germline lookup yields CDR1 LNHDA and CDR2 SQIVND (reference sequence). V gave up 5 bases and J gave up 4 bases; unmatched junction bases: 11. The CDR3 spans 16 residues. The DNA of the CDR3 is TGTGCCAGTAGTGGAAGGACAGGGTTGGTCGCAGATACGCAGTATTTT. Amino acids: CASSGRTGLVADTQYF.

The chain couples TRBV11-3 to TRBJ2-1; 11 nucleotides agree with TRBD2. The CDR3 has 16 amino acids. In germline, CDR1 is SGHNT, CDR2 YENEEA. V shed 1 base and J 9 bases; nucleotides not matched to a gene: 8. The CDR3, as DNA: TGTGCCAGCAGCTTAGGTACTAGCGGGAGAAGTGGTGAGCAGTTCTTC. Encoded protein: CASSLGTSGRSGEQFF.

The rearrangement links TRBV19 to TRBJ1-5; perhaps TRBD1 as D (5 bases). CDR3 length: 13 residues. Trimming pared 5 bases from V and 6 bases from J, leaving 11 bases between. Looked up from germline, CDR1 is LNHDA and CDR2 is SQIVND (reference sequence). CDR3 sequence: CASSQGWAQPQHF. In nucleotides, the CDR3 is TGTGCCAGTAGTCAGGGATGGGCTCAGCCCCAGCATTTT.

The V and J genes are TRBV9 and TRBJ2-1; D is ambiguous. CDR3 size: 11 residues. With 5 bases removed from V and 6 bases from J, the gap between germline ends came to 6 bases. Germline CDR1 SGDLS, CDR2 YYNGEE. The CDR3 DNA reads as TGTGCCAGCAGAAGCTCCAATGAGCAGTTCTTC. This translates into CASRSSNEQFF.

The V and J genes are TRBV2 and TRBJ1-5; possibly TRBD1 for D (6 bases). Trimming pared 3 bases from V and 7 bases from J, leaving 16 bases between. The CDR3 has 15 residues. Germline CDR1 is SNHLY and CDR2 is FYNNEI. This CDR3 reads CASSENVGGHQPQHF. DNA for the CDR3: TGTGCCAGCAGTGAGAATGTCGGGGGGCACCAGCCCCAGCATTTT.

CDR3 sequence (DNA): TGTGCCAGCAGTTACATCAGGCTCTCTGGGGCCAACGTCCTGACTTTC. Protein product: CASSYIRLSGANVLTF. This rearrangement joins TRBV6-5 to TRBJ2-6; D gene ambiguous. V shed 2 bases and J shed 0 bases, with 8 bases lying between them. CDR3 size: 16 residues. Germline CDR1 is MNHEY and CDR2 is SVGAGI.

V is TRBV6-6 and J is TRBJ1-5; D call uncertain. This CDR3 has 14 amino acids. CDR1 and CDR2 (germline): MNHNY, SVGAGI (reference sequence). The V end lost 2 bases, the J end lost 3 bases, and 8 bases lay between the germline ends. The CDR3 bases are TGTGCCAGCAGTTACAGGCGGCACAATCAGCCCCAGCATTTT. It specifies CASSYRRHNQPQHF.

The chain is built from TRBV5-1 and TRBJ1-4, with 8 bases aligning to TRBD1. This CDR3 contains 15 residues. Trimming cost V 2 bases and J 7 bases; bases outside gene matches: 7. Germline lookup yields CDR1 SGHRS and CDR2 YFSETQ. DNA for the CDR3: TGCGCCAGCAGCTTAATCCAGGGGGCGGTTGAAAAACTGTTTTTT. Protein product: CASSLIQGAVEKLFF.

The gene calls are TRBV4-1 and TRBJ1-4; the match to TRBD1 covers 11 bases. The CDR3 runs 17 residues. Germline V lookup: CDR1 MGHRA, CDR2 YSYEKL. The V segment lost 2 bases and the J segment 3 bases; nucleotides outside the gene matches: 5. CDR3 in DNA: TGCGCCAGCAGCCAACCGGACAGGGGGCTCTCTAATGAAAAACTGTTTTTT. Residues: CASSQPDRGLSNEKLFF.

This chain links TRBV5-3 with TRBJ1-1; 12 bases align to TRBD1. Being an ORF, TRBV5-3 has a function that is uncertain. The CDR3 sequence is 19 residues long. V was pared by 3 bases and J by 0 bases, with 12 bases of the junction left unmatched. CDR3 nucleotides: TGTGCCAGAAGCTCCCGGGACAGGGGGCGAGGTTTCATGAACACTGAAGCTTTCTTT. Translating it yields CARSSRDRGRGFMNTEAFF.

V and J are TRBV6-5 and TRBJ2-7, with D possibly TRBD2 on 7 matching bases. Germline V CDR1 and CDR2: MNHEY, SVGAGI. This CDR3 has 15 residues. V was shortened by 4 bases and J by 2 bases, with 15 bases between the two germline ends. The CDR3 loop reads CASSFTGREPYEQYF. In nucleotides, the CDR3 is TGTGCCAGCAGTTTTACAGGGCGGGAGCCCTACGAGCAGTACTTC.

The rearrangement links TRBV2 to TRBJ1-5; D unclear. V lost 5 bases and J lost 7, with 18 bases in between. Germline lookup yields CDR1 SNHLY and CDR2 FYNNEI. The CDR3 totals 15 residues. The CDR3 DNA is TGTGCCAGCAGTCCCACCCGGGTCGGGTTCCAGCCCCAGCATTTT. Residues: CASSPTRVGFQPQHF. Full variable domain (outside the CDR3, taken from reference TRBV2 and TRBJ1-5): EPEVTQTPSHQVTQMGQEVILRCVPISNHLYFYWYRQILGQKVEFLVSFYNNEISEKSEIFDDQFSVERPDGSNFTLKIRSTKLEDSAMYFCASSPTRVGFQPQHFGDGTRLSIL.

This clone was recorded once. This sequence joins TRBV6-6 and TRBJ2-7; D might be TRBD2 (5 bases). The CDR3 has 15 amino acids. Germline-derived CDR1 and CDR2 are MNHNY and SVGAGI (reference sequence). Deletions cut 1 base from V and 6 bases from J, with 16 bases between. CDR3 nucleotides: TGTGCCAGCAGTTACTACCGCGGGTTCACCGCCGAGCAGTACTTC. Protein product: CASSYYRGFTAEQYF.

V gene TRBV5-1 combines with J gene TRBJ2-5; D is unresolved. CDR3 length: 11 amino acids. Per the germline V gene, CDR1 is SGHRS and CDR2 is YFSETQ. V gave up 6 bases and J gave up 5 bases, with 8 bases separating them. This CDR3 reads CASIFRETQYF. CDR3 DNA: TGCGCCAGCATTTTTCGGGAGACCCAGTACTTC. The full variable domain, in which reference TRBV5-1 and TRBJ2-5 provide the parts outside the CDR3, is KAGVTQTPRYLIKTRGQQVTLSCSPISGHRSVSWYQQTPGQGLQFLFEYFSETQRNKGNFPGRFSGRQFSNSRSEMNVSTLELGDSALYLCASIFRETQYFGPGTRLLVL.

The chain couples TRBV18 to TRBJ1-1; D might be TRBD1 (6 bases). There are 15 residues in the CDR3. Trimming took off 4 bases at V and 0 bases at J, with 12 bases between the two ends. Germline V CDR1 and CDR2: KGHSH, LQKENI. Here the CDR3 DNA reads TGTGCCAGCTCACTCCTGGACAGTTTGAACACTGAAGCTTTCTTT. Its protein is CASSLLDSLNTEAFF.

The chain employs TRBV11-2 and TRBJ2-2, with TRBD2 identical over 8 bases. Germline lookup yields CDR1 SGHAT and CDR2 FQNNGV. The CDR3 totals 17 residues. Trimming at V came to 3 bases and at J to 7 bases, leaving 13 bases not matched to a gene. This CDR3 is CASSFLTSVPGIGELFF. The CDR3 bases are TGTGCCAGCAGCTTCTTGACTAGCGTCCCGGGAATCGGGGAGCTGTTTTTT.

This sequence joins TRBV29-1 and TRBJ1-2, with 8 bases fitting TRBD1. Trimming took 7 bases from V and 0 from J; bases not matched to a gene: 4. The germline CDR1 and CDR2 sequences are SQVTM and ANQGSEA. The CDR3 loop spans 13 amino acids. The CDR3 DNA sequence: TGCAGCGCCAGGGGGCCCCCTAACTATGGCTACACCTTC. It yields the protein CSARGPPNYGYTF.

This clone was picked up a small number of times. This chain links TRBV6-6 with TRBJ1-3, with 7 bases fitting TRBD1. V gave up 6 bases and J gave up 3 bases; unmatched junction bases: 5. In germline, CDR1 is MNHNY, CDR2 SVGAGI (reference sequence). The CDR3 has 14 amino acids. For the CDR3, the DNA is TGTGCCAGCAGATTGACAGGGATTGGAAACACCATATATTTT. Translation gives CASRLTGIGNTIYF.

This chain uses TRBV5-6 with TRBJ1-4; D perhaps matches TRBD1 (6 bases). V lost 4 bases and J 8 bases, leaving 24 bases between the germline ends. Germline CDR1 reads SGHDT; CDR2 reads YYEEEE. The CDR3 has 17 amino acids. The CDR3 loop is CASSDKRQDHRAEKLFF. DNA for the CDR3: TGTGCCAGCAGCGATAAACGACAGGACCATCGGGCCGAAAAACTGTTTTTT.

This chain links TRBV5-1 with TRBJ2-7, with 8 bases identical to TRBD2. The CDR3 has 14 amino acids. Germline CDR1 SGHRS, CDR2 YFSETQ. After removal of 3 bases from V and 2 bases from J, the junction contained 4 bases not matched to a gene. The CDR3 DNA reads as TGCGCCAGCAGCTGGACTAGCAAAACCTACGAGCAGTACTTC. This codes for CASSWTSKTYEQYF.

The chain recombines TRBV18 with TRBJ1-4; D is perhaps TRBD1 (6 bases). The CDR3 loop spans 14 amino acids. V was clipped by 4 bases and J by 4 bases, with 10 bases between them. Germline CDR1 is KGHSH and CDR2 is LQKENI. The DNA for the CDR3 is TGTGCCAGCTCACGCGGACAGCTTAATGAAAAACTGTTTTTT. As protein: CASSRGQLNEKLFF. Full variable domain (missing parts from reference TRBV18 and TRBJ1-4): NAGVMQNPRHLVRRRGQEARLRCSPMKGHSHVYWYRQLPEEGLKFMVYLQKENIIDESGMPKERFSAEFPKEGPSILRIQQVVRGDSAAYFCASSRGQLNEKLFFGSGTQLSVL.

This rearrangement joins TRBV12-5 to TRBJ2-2; D is unresolved. V was trimmed by 6 bases and J by 1 base, leaving 3 bases between them. The CDR3 consists of 12 residues. Germline CDR1 and CDR2: LGHNT and FRNRAP. CDR3 sequence reads: CASGKNTGELFF. Here the CDR3 DNA reads TGTGCTAGTGGCAAGAACACCGGGGAGCTGTTTTTT.

The chain uses TRBV2 and TRBJ1-2; 7 nucleotides line up with TRBD1. Unmatched junction bases numbered 10, after V lost 7 bases and J lost 5 bases. This CDR3 is 14 amino acids long. CDR1 is SNHLY and CDR2 is FYNNEI in the germline V gene. The CDR3 region has the DNA TGTGCCAGCACTCTGGGACAGATCAATTATGGCTACACCTTC. It specifies CASTLGQINYGYTF. Supplemented by reference TRBV2 and TRBJ1-2, the full variable domain reads EPEVTQTPSHQVTQMGQEVILRCVPISNHLYFYWYRQILGQKVEFLVSFYNNEISEKSEIFDDQFSVERPDGSNFTLKIRSTKLEDSAMYFCASTLGQINYGYTFGSGTRLTVV.

V usage is TRBV5-4 and J usage is TRBJ1-4; the match to TRBD1 covers 9 bases. The junction had 6 bases not matched to a gene; V was cut back by 5 bases and J by 4 bases. Germline V CDR1 and CDR2: SGHNT, YYREEE (reference sequence). The CDR3 is 15 amino acids. CDR3 in amino acids: CASRPGDRDNEKLFF. The DNA for the CDR3 is TGTGCCAGCAGACCCGGGGACAGGGATAATGAAAAACTGTTTTTT.

The V call is TRBV29-1, the J call TRBJ2-1, with 11 bases identical to TRBD1. There are 13 residues in the CDR3. The trim removed 1 base at V and 9 bases at J, leaving 2 bases unmatched. Germline CDR1 reads SQVTM; CDR2 reads ANQGSEA. CDR3 sequence reads: CSVEGTGGREQFF. Here the CDR3 DNA reads TGCAGCGTTGAAGGGACAGGGGGCCGTGAGCAGTTCTTC.

The sample holds a few counts of this clone. The rearrangement joins TRBV18 to TRBJ2-1; the match to TRBD2 covers 12 bases. Germline CDR1 and CDR2: KGHSH and LQKENI. The CDR3 consists of 16 residues. V was clipped by 3 bases and J by 8 bases; unmatched bases: 8. The DNA of the CDR3 is TGTGCCAGCTCACCCCCTAGCGGGGGGGAAATAGATGAGCAGTTCTTC. Protein sequence: CASSPPSGGEIDEQFF.

The rearrangement uses TRBV27 and TRBJ2-5; weak D call: TRBD1 (6 bases). Deletions cut 6 bases from V and 5 bases from J, with 19 bases between. The CDR3 contains 15 residues. Germline CDR1 reads MNHEY; CDR2 reads SMNVEV (reference sequence). The CDR3 region is CASSFVLGAGETQYF. CDR3 in DNA: TGTGCCAGCAGCTTCGTTTTGGGGGCTGGGGAGACCCAGTACTTC.

This sequence joins TRBV14 and TRBJ2-6; 7 nucleotides align to TRBD1. Per the germline V gene, CDR1 is SGHDN and CDR2 is FVKESK. Trimming removed 2 bases from V and 1 base from J; junction bases left unmatched: 8. The CDR3 consists of 18 residues. Here the CDR3 reads CASSQRAGGWSGANVLTF. DNA of the CDR3: TGTGCCAGCAGCCAAAGAGCAGGGGGTTGGTCTGGGGCCAACGTCCTGACTTTC. Supplemented by reference TRBV14 and TRBJ2-6, the full variable domain reads EAGVTQFPSHSVIEKGQTVTLRCDPISGHDNLYWYRRVMGKEIKFLLHFVKESKQDESGMPNNRFLAERTGGTYSTLKVQPAELEDSGVYFCASSQRAGGWSGANVLTFGAGSRLTVL.

This chain links TRBV28 with TRBJ1-2, with 7 positions matching TRBD1. V was pared by 3 bases and J by 5 bases, with 3 bases of the junction left unmatched. The CDR3 is 13 residues long. Germline V gene lookup returns CDR1 MDHEN and CDR2 SYDVKM. Here the CDR3 reads CASSLTGSYGYTF. The CDR3 DNA reads TGTGCCAGCAGTTTGACAGGGTCATATGGCTACACCTTC.

The chain recombines TRBV27 with TRBJ2-1, with 11 bases matching TRBD2. The CDR3 contains 16 residues. Germline lookup yields CDR1 MNHEY and CDR2 SMNVEV (reference sequence). Trimming cost V 6 bases and J 4 bases; bases outside gene matches: 8. The CDR3: CASRLAGGIFYNEQFF. Written as DNA, the CDR3 is TGTGCCAGCAGGTTAGCGGGGGGGATATTTTACAATGAGCAGTTCTTC.

This chain uses TRBV5-6 with TRBJ2-1, with 12 positions matching TRBD2. The CDR3 has 15 residues. V gave up 2 bases and J gave up 10 bases; unmatched junction bases: 7. Germline CDR1 is SGHDT and CDR2 is YYEEEE. The CDR3 nucleotides read TGTGCCAGCAGCTTCTGGACTAGCGGGACTGGCGAGCAGTTCTTC. Amino acid sequence: CASSFWTSGTGEQFF. Looking up the rest from reference TRBV5-6 and TRBJ2-1 gives the full variable domain: DAGVTQSPTHLIKTRGQQVTLRCSPKSGHDTVSWYQQALGQGPQFIFQYYEEEERQRGNFPDRFSGHQFPNYSSELNVNALLLGDSALYLCASSFWTSGTGEQFFGPGTRLTVL.

This clone was detected only once. The rearrangement links TRBV7-6 to TRBJ2-1, with 8 bases fitting TRBD2. V dropped 2 bases and J dropped 14; count of bases not matched to a gene: 14. The CDR3 runs 15 residues. Germline V lookup: CDR1 SGHVS, CDR2 FNYEAQ. This chain's CDR3 is CASSLYSTGGRGEFF. In DNA form, the CDR3 reads TGTGCCAGCAGCTTATACTCGACGGGTGGGCGGGGGGAGTTCTTC. Combining the CDR3 with reference TRBV7-6 and TRBJ2-1 gives the whole variable domain GAGVSQSPRYKVTKRGQDVALRCDPISGHVSLYWYRQALGQGPEFLTYFNYEAQQDKSGLPNDRFSAERPEGSISTLTIQRTEQRDSAMYRCASSLYSTGGRGEFFGPGTRLTVL.